This record concerns one TCR beta chain sequence. The CDR3 extends over 16 amino acids. Trimming shortened V by 4 bases and J by 10 bases, and 25 bases separated the two germline ends. CDR1 is SGHVS and CDR2 is FQNEAQ in the germline V gene. This record belongs to a study of cytomegalovirus exposure and HLA in healthy donors. The PCR ran on 60 Vbeta and 13 Jbeta primers. Data came from immunoSEQ multiplex PCR; TCRdb stores just in-frame clones and leaves some out. The data show 150,000 or so clones, around 83% seen once. The sequence was collected from a man aged 45-65 years in good health and CMV-seropositive. V gene TRBV7-8 combines with J gene TRBJ1-1, with TRBD1 as a possible D gene (6 bases). The sequenced material came from PBMCs. CDR3 loop: CASSYRNDGGRGGAFF. In nucleotides, the CDR3 is TGTGCCAGCAGCTATAGAAACGACGGGGGGCGGGGGGGAGCTTTCTTT. The full variable domain, its missing parts supplied by reference TRBV7-8 and TRBJ1-1, is GAGVSQSPRYKVAKRGQDVALRCDPISGHVSLFWYQQALGQGPEFLTYFQNEAQLDKSGLPSDRFFAERPEGSVSTLKIQRTQQEDSAVYLCASSYRNDGGRGGAFFGQGTRLTVV.